These 17 T cell receptor beta chains share one sample of origin, sequenced in a study of blood T cells in healthy people across ages. Sample-barcoded 5' priming and a J-beta primer mix drove a second PCR of about 7 to 12 cycles. TCRdb used MiXCR to reprocess the 5' RACE reads, holding one entry per CDR3 protein. The sample has fewer than 2,000,000 distinct CDR3 sequences; almost 35% are singletons. Sequencing used blood. The receptor set was obtained from a woman aged 30 to 39 in good health.

The chain employs TRBV2 and TRBJ2-5; 7 bases map to TRBD2. V dropped 9 bases and J dropped 1; count of bases not matched to a gene: 8. The CDR3 spans 14 residues. In germline, CDR1 is SNHLY, CDR2 FYNNEI. The CDR3 region has the DNA TGTGCCAGTAAGGGACTACCAATCCAAGAGACCCAGTACTTC. Translating it yields CASKGLPIQETQYF.

The chain is built from TRBV6-1 and TRBJ1-1; no firm D call. Trimming cost V 6 bases and J 5 bases, with 10 bases left between them. The germline V gene has CDR1 MNHNS and CDR2 SASEGT. The CDR3 runs to 12 residues. The chain's CDR3 is CASREGRTEAFF. CDR3 bases: TGTGCCAGCAGGGAGGGAAGGACTGAAGCTTTCTTT.

V usage is TRBV27 and J usage is TRBJ1-5; the match to TRBD1 covers 7 bases. V lost 5 bases, J lost 5 bases, and 6 bases stayed unmatched. The CDR3 has 14 amino acids. The germline CDR1 and CDR2 sequences are MNHEY and SMNVEV (reference sequence). CDR3 protein: CASSPGGRYQPQHF. The CDR3, as DNA: TGTGCCAGCAGTCCAGGGGGGAGATATCAGCCCCAGCATTTT.

This clonotype was recorded a few times. This rearrangement joins TRBV4-1 to TRBJ2-5; 8 bases are a match to TRBD1. From germline, CDR1 is MGHRA and CDR2 YSYEKL. With 1 base clipped from V and 5 bases from J, the junction kept 9 bases outside the gene matches. There are 16 residues in the CDR3. CDR3: CASSQGDRHRPETQYF. CDR3 in DNA: TGCGCCAGCAGCCAAGGGGACAGGCACCGGCCCGAGACCCAGTACTTC.

Of note for this clonotype: A much larger clone is a single base away; this may be a read error. The rearrangement joins TRBV29-1 to TRBJ2-3; 7 bases align to TRBD1. V trimming: 7 bases; J trimming: 2 bases; junction bases outside the gene matches: 12. CDR3 length: 15 residues. CDR1 is SQVTM and CDR2 is ANQGSEA in the germline V gene. The CDR3 protein is CSDRTGTDYTDTQYF. The CDR3 DNA reads TGCAGCGACAGAACCGGGACAGACTACACAGATACGCAGTATTTT.

The chain combines TRBV2 with TRBJ2-7; perhaps TRBD2 as D (5 bases). CDR3 length: 16 amino acids. Per the germline V gene, CDR1 is SNHLY and CDR2 is FYNNEI. Trimming left V 3 bases short and J 3 bases short, with 18 bases between. CDR3 DNA: TGTGCCAGCAGTGAGCCTGTCCCTCGGGGATTCTACGAGCAGTACTTC. The encoded protein is CASSEPVPRGFYEQYF.

This clonotype was seen a few times. The junction shows a germline mismatch at one end, possibly a read error. The chain links TRBV6-1 to TRBJ2-5, with 7 bases identical to TRBD1. The J call may be incorrect, as the DNA end agrees better with TRBJ2-7. Germline V gene lookup returns CDR1 MNHNS and CDR2 SASEGT. The CDR3 runs 14 residues. The CDR3 region is CTSSLGQSSYEQYF. The CDR3 DNA is TGTACCAGCAGTCTGGGACAGAGCTCCTACGAGCAGTACTTC.

This clonotype was observed many times. V gene TRBV4-1 combines with J gene TRBJ2-1, with D possibly matching TRBD2 (5 bases). The CDR3 contains 12 residues. From germline, CDR1 is MGHRA and CDR2 YSYEKL. V lost 3 bases and J lost 15, with 15 bases in between. CDR3 DNA: TGCGCCAGCAGCCATCCACTAGGGTCAAGGTTCTTC. Its translation is CASSHPLGSRFF.

The table lists this clonotype with a few counts. The chain recombines TRBV5-1 with TRBJ2-3, with a tentative D call TRBD1 (6 bases). The germline V gene encodes CDR1 SGHRS and CDR2 YFSETQ. Trimming shortened V by 4 bases and J by 0 bases, and 15 bases separated the two germline ends. The CDR3 runs to 16 residues. This CDR3 reads CASSPPTGPSTDTQYF. DNA of the CDR3: TGCGCCAGCAGCCCTCCGACAGGACCTAGCACAGATACGCAGTATTTT.

A few counts support this clonotype. The chain couples TRBV6-1 to TRBJ1-2, with D unresolved. This CDR3 contains 12 residues. The V end was cut by 9 bases, the J end by 3 bases, with 11 bases between. Germline V gene sequence: CDR1 MNHNS, CDR2 SASEGT. The chain's CDR3 is CASKGSYYGYTF. The CDR3 DNA reads as TGTGCCAGTAAAGGGTCTTACTATGGCTACACCTTC.

The chain couples TRBV7-3 to TRBJ2-1; D uncertain. The V end lost 5 bases, the J end lost 10 bases, and 15 bases lay between the germline ends. The CDR3 spans 13 residues. From germline, CDR1 is SGHTA and CDR2 FQGTGA. CDR3 coding DNA: TGTGCCAGCAGCCTCCACCAGGATAGCGAGCAGTTCTTC. As protein: CASSLHQDSEQFF.

The chain recombines TRBV7-7 with TRBJ1-4, with 11 bases lining up with TRBD1. Trimming cost V 5 bases and J 6 bases; bases outside gene matches: 5. The CDR3 length is 15 residues. Germline CDR1 and CDR2: SSHAT and FNYEAQ (reference sequence). The CDR3 coding sequence is TGTGCCAGCAGCCCGGGGACAGGGGGAGATGAAAAACTGTTTTTT. Its translation: CASSPGTGGDEKLFF.

This chain joins TRBV7-7 and TRBJ1-1; D is possibly TRBD1 (5 bases). V lost 6 bases and J lost 0, with 14 bases in between. The CDR3 totals 15 residues. Germline V CDR1 and CDR2: SSHAT, FNYEAQ (reference sequence). In DNA form, the CDR3 reads TGTGCCAGCAGTTGGACCGGGACCATGAACACTGAAGCTTTCTTT. Translated, it gives CASSWTGTMNTEAFF.

This clonotype showed up just once. V and J are TRBV20-1 and TRBJ2-1; D is ambiguous. The germline V gene encodes CDR1 DFQATT and CDR2 SNEGSKA (reference sequence). V was shortened by 3 bases and J by 1 base, with 13 bases between the two germline ends. CDR3 length: 15 residues. The CDR3: CSARLGIPSYNEQFF. CDR3 DNA sequence: TGCAGTGCTAGGCTGGGGATCCCTTCCTACAATGAGCAGTTCTTC.

The CDR3 loop reads CASSFLGTLPSGELFF. The CDR3 bases are TGTGCCAGCAGCTTTCTAGGGACCCTTCCTAGCGGGGAGCTGTTTTTT. The V and J genes are TRBV7-8 and TRBJ2-2, with D perhaps being TRBD1 or TRBD2 (5 bases each). The CDR3 contains 16 residues. In germline, CDR1 is SGHVS, CDR2 FQNEAQ. Trimming took 3 bases from V and 7 from J, leaving 18 bases between them.

The V gene is TRBV9, the J gene TRBJ2-2; 7 nucleotides agree with TRBD2. J was trimmed by 1 base and V by 1 base; bases with no gene match: 4. CDR1 is SGDLS and CDR2 is YYNGEE in the germline V gene. The CDR3 consists of 16 residues. The CDR3 here is CASSVRGEGNTGELFF. In nucleotides, the CDR3 is TGTGCCAGCAGCGTACGGGGGGAGGGGAACACCGGGGAGCTGTTTTTT.

This clonotype showed up just a few times. The rearrangement uses TRBV5-6 and TRBJ2-7; D is unclear. CDR3 length: 14 amino acids. Germline V lookup: CDR1 SGHDT, CDR2 YYEEEE. Trimming stripped 2 bases from V and 0 bases from J, with 9 bases between. The CDR3 reads CASSFAGNSYEQYF. In nucleotides, the CDR3 is TGTGCCAGCAGCTTCGCCGGAAACTCCTACGAGCAGTACTTC.